The 8 T cell receptor beta chains reported below all come from one sample, sequenced in a study of cytomegalovirus exposure and HLA in healthy donors. The PCR used 60 Vbeta and 13 Jbeta primers. Sequencing used immunoSEQ multiplex PCR; TCRdb keeps in-frame clones, though not all of them. The table lists under 200,000 clones, around 80% of them singletons. Sequenced: PBMCs. The receptors shown here come from a girl aged 10 to 17 in good health and CMV-seropositive.

The chain uses TRBV5-1 and TRBJ2-1; 9 bases line up with TRBD2. The CDR3 extends over 18 amino acids. The V gene's germline CDR1 is SGHRS and CDR2 YFSETQ. J was trimmed by 6 bases and V by 4 bases; bases with no gene match: 17. The CDR3 loop is CASSPGMGLAGPTNEQFF. The CDR3 DNA follows: TGCGCCAGCAGCCCCGGAATGGGTCTAGCGGGACCTACCAATGAGCAGTTCTTC.

CDR3 coding DNA: TGTGCCAGTAGTAAGGGACAGAGCAATCAGCCCCAGCATTTT. This codes for CASSKGQSNQPQHF. The chain combines TRBV19 with TRBJ1-5; 7 positions agree with TRBD1. The CDR3 consists of 14 residues. The trim removed 4 bases at V and 1 base at J, leaving 1 base unmatched. The germline V gene encodes CDR1 LNHDA and CDR2 SQIVND (reference sequence).

The chain joins TRBV11-2 to TRBJ1-1, with TRBD1 matching over 7 bases. The length of the CDR3 is 17 residues. The trim removed 0 bases at V and 2 bases at J, leaving 9 bases unmatched. Germline CDR1 SGHAT, CDR2 FQNNGV. The CDR3 reads CASSLEFAGQKNTEAFF. The CDR3 DNA reads TGTGCCAGCAGCTTAGAATTTGCGGGACAGAAAAACACTGAAGCTTTCTTT.

The chain joins TRBV7-3 to TRBJ2-1; TRBD2 agrees at 14 bases. This CDR3 spans 16 amino acids. Losses at the gene ends were 2 bases for V and 6 bases for J; bases not matched to a gene: 3. CDR1 and CDR2 from the germline V gene are SGHTA and FQGTGA. CDR3 nucleotide sequence: TGTGCCAGCAGCTTATCTGGGACTAGCGGGAGCAATGAGCAGTTCTTC. Amino acids: CASSLSGTSGSNEQFF. Combining the CDR3 with reference TRBV7-3 and TRBJ2-1 gives the whole variable domain GAGVSQTPSNKVTEKGKYVELRCDPISGHTALYWYRQSLGQGPEFLIYFQGTGAADDSGLPNDRFFAVRPEGSVSTLKIQRTERGDSAVYLCASSLSGTSGSNEQFFGPGTRLTVL.

CDR3 amino acids: CASSISGLKHQPQHF. For the CDR3, the DNA is TGTGCCAGTAGTATTTCGGGACTTAAACATCAGCCCCAGCATTTT. The gene calls are TRBV19 and TRBJ1-5; D might be TRBD1 (5 bases). Germline CDR1 LNHDA, CDR2 SQIVND (reference sequence). This CDR3 is built from 15 residues. Between the trimmed V and J ends, which lost 3 bases and 5 bases, there was a span of 14 bases.

The V call is TRBV30, the J call TRBJ2-1, with 12 bases identical to TRBD2. CDR3 length: 13 amino acids. Unmatched junction bases numbered 2, after V lost 4 bases and J lost 7 bases. Germline V gene sequence: CDR1 GTSNPN, CDR2 SVGIG (reference sequence). The CDR3 coding sequence is TGTGCCTGGACTAGCGGGAGGGATAATGAGCAGTTCTTC. Its protein is CAWTSGRDNEQFF.

The chain employs TRBV11-2 and TRBJ2-5; no clear D. The V gene lost 2 bases and the J gene lost 1 base, with 8 bases spanning the gap. CDR3 size: 14 residues. Germline CDR1 SGHAT, CDR2 FQNNGV. CDR3 nucleotide sequence: TGTGCCAGCAGCTTACGACTGGGCCAAGAGACCCAGTACTTC. Translated, it gives CASSLRLGQETQYF.

This sequence joins TRBV6-5 and TRBJ1-5, with 7 positions matching TRBD1. V trimming: 6 bases; J trimming: 5 bases; junction bases outside the gene matches: 10. The CDR3 spans 15 residues. The germline V gene encodes CDR1 MNHEY and CDR2 SVGAGI. As DNA, the CDR3 is TGTGCCAGCAGCCGGACAGGACAGTATTATCAGCCCCAGCATTTT. Its protein is CASSRTGQYYQPQHF.